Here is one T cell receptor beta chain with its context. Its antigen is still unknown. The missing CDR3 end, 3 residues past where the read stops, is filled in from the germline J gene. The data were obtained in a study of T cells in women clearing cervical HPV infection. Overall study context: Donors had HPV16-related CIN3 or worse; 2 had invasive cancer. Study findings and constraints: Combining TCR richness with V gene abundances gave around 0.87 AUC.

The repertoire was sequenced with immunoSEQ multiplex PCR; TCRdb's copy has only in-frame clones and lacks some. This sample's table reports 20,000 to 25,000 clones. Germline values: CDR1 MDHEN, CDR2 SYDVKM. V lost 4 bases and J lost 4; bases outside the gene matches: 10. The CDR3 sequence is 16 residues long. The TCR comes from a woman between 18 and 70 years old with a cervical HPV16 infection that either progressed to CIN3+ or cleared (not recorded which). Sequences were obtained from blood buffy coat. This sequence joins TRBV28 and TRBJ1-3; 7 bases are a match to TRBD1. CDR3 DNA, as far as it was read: TGTGCCAGCAGTTCATACAGGACAGGCTTGGGAAACACC. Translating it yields CASSSYRTGLGNT. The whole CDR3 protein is CASSSYRTGLGNTIYF.